These T cell receptor beta chains were read from a single sample in a study of cytomegalovirus exposure and HLA in healthy donors. Sequenced by immunoSEQ multiplex PCR; TCRdb stores in-frame clones only, minus some. The sample includes some 130,000 clones. Sequencing was performed on PBMCs. Receptor source: a woman between 40 and 55 years old in good health and CMV-seronegative. CDR3s include the opening cysteine and the closing phenylalanine or tryptophan. The order of the fields is J gene, V gene, D gene, CDR3 DNA, CDR3 protein. The D gene is left open where the match is weak.

TRBJ1-2 | TRBV4-2 | . | TGTGCCAGCAGCCAAGCATACAGGAGCACTAACTATGGCTACACCTTC | CASSQAYRSTNYGYTF
TRBJ1-1 | TRBV18 | . | TGTGCCAGCTCACCAAACCCGGGGAGGACCGAAGCTTTCTTT | CASSPNPGRTEAFF
TRBJ1-2 | TRBV5-4 | . | TGTGCCAGCAGCTTGCCCAGGAACTATGGCTACACCTTC | CASSLPRNYGYTF
TRBJ1-1 | TRBV7-2 | . | TGTGCCAGCAGCTTAACGAGAGCAGGGGCTGAAGCTTTCTTT | CASSLTRAGAEAFF
TRBJ2-7 | TRBV5-1 | . | TGCGCCAGCAGCTTGGGGGACAACCACTCCTACGAGCAGTACTTC | CASSLGDNHSYEQYF
TRBJ2-2 | TRBV19 | . | TGTGCCAGCACTCAAAGGGGGCGGGGGAACACCGGGGAGCTGTTTTTT | CASTQRGRGNTGELFF
TRBJ1-6 | TRBV6-5 | . | TGTGCCTCGGGAAGGGGGAATTCACCCCTCCACTTT | CASGRGNSPLHF
TRBJ1-2 | TRBV9 | TRBD1 | TGTGCCAGCAGCGTAGCCCTAGACAGGGGGCTCCCTAACTATGGCTACACCTTC | CASSVALDRGLPNYGYTF
TRBJ2-5 | TRBV7-9 | TRBD2 | TGTGCCAGCAGTTCTCCTAGCGGGGTGGAGACCCAGTACTTC | CASSSPSGVETQYF
TRBJ2-3 | TRBV4-2 | TRBD2 | TGTGCCAGCAGCCAAGATCTTCCCCGGGGGGGTAGCACAGATACGCAGTATTTT | CASSQDLPRGGSTDTQYF
TRBJ1-2 | TRBV4-2 | TRBD1 | TGTGCCAGCAGCGAAGTGGGACAGGGAATGGATGGCTACACCTTC | CASSEVGQGMDGYTF
TRBJ1-1 | TRBV19 | . | TGTGCCAGTAGTATATTTAATCGGGCGGACTTGAACACTGAAGCTTTCTTT | CASSIFNRADLNTEAFF
TRBJ2-3 | TRBV7-2 | TRBD2 | TGTGCCAGCAGCTATACTAGCGGGGGGCGGGGCACAGATACGCAGTATTTT | CASSYTSGGRGTDTQYF
TRBJ2-4 | TRBV28 | TRBD2 | TGTGCCAGCAGCTCCGACCGGACTAGCCTAAACATTCAGTACTTC | CASSSDRTSLNIQYF
TRBJ2-1 | TRBV7-6 | TRBD1 | TGTGCCAGCAGCACAATACCCCAGGGGTCTTTGGGACAGGGGGTCAATGAGCAGTTCTTC | CASSTIPQGSLGQGVNEQFF
TRBJ1-2 | TRBV27 | . | TGTGCCAGCAGGGGGGAGGCTGGCTACACCTTC | CASRGEAGYTF
TRBJ2-7 | TRBV5-6 | . | TGTGCCAGCAGTTACAGGGACCGGCGGTACTTC | CASSYRDRRYF
TRBJ2-3 | TRBV6-5 | . | TGTGCCAGCAGTCGCAGGGCGACAGATACGCAGTATTTT | CASSRRATDTQYF
TRBJ1-1 | TRBV27 | TRBD1 | TGTGCCAGCAGTCTTTTGCAGGGGGCGGGCACTGAAGCTTTCTTT | CASSLLQGAGTEAFF
TRBJ1-4 | TRBV20-1 | . | TGCAGTGCGCGGAATGAAAAACTGTTTTTT | CSARNEKLFF